One and the same sample provided the 19 T cell receptor beta chains below, sequenced in a study of vaccination effects on CD4 cells after COVID-19. Measured with immunoSEQ multiplex PCR; TCRdb has only the in-frame clones, and not every one. The table includes 20,000 to 25,000 clones, 75% to 85% detected once. For these receptors, no antigen is known. Using viral peptide pools, the ViraFEST assay grew out antigen-specific CD4+ T cells prior to sequencing. The authors isolated CD4+ T cells after about 10 days of culture. Documented for the person is a PCR-confirmed SARS-CoV-2 infection occurring between March and December 2020. Sample: CD4+ T cells from PBMCs cultured with a peptide pool, taken before COVID-19 vaccination. The receptors derive from a human donor who had a prior SARS-CoV-2 infection.

This clone was detected only a few times. The rearrangement uses TRBV19 and TRBJ1-1; 9 bases agree with TRBD1. CDR3 size: 20 residues. The germline gives CDR1 LNHDA, CDR2 SQIVND (reference sequence). V lost 4 bases to trimming and J lost 0 bases; unmatched junction nucleotides: 18. The CDR3 bases are TGTGCCAGTAGTAGGATCTACACCGGGACAGGGTGGGCGCTGAACACTGAAGCTTTCTTT. Protein product: CASSRIYTGTGWALNTEAFF. Variable domain in full (rest from reference TRBV19 and TRBJ1-1): DGGITQSPKYLFRKEGQNVTLSCEQNLNHDAMYWYRQDPGQGLRLIYYSQIVNDFQKGDIAEGYSVSREKKESFPLTVTSAQKNPTAFYLCASSRIYTGTGWALNTEAFFGQGTRLTVV.

The rearrangement links TRBV11-3 to TRBJ1-2; TRBD1 matches at 7 bases. Germline V CDR1 and CDR2: SGHNT, YENEEA. Trimming took 5 bases from V and 4 from J; bases not matched to a gene: 10. The CDR3 is 15 residues long. DNA for the CDR3: TGTGCCAGCAGCCTCCGACAGGGAGACGCCTATGGCTACACCTTC. Amino acids: CASSLRQGDAYGYTF.

This clone was detected only once. The chain couples TRBV5-1 to TRBJ1-2, with 7 nucleotides matching TRBD1. The germline CDR1 and CDR2 sequences are SGHRS and YFSETQ. V trimming: 4 bases; J trimming: 4 bases; junction bases outside the gene matches: 4. This CDR3 has 13 amino acids. CDR3 loop: CASSDQGGYGYTF. The CDR3 nucleotides read TGCGCCAGCAGCGATCAGGGGGGCTATGGCTACACCTTC.

V usage is TRBV27 and J usage is TRBJ2-3, with D uncertain. The CDR3 is 14 residues long. The germline gives CDR1 MNHEY, CDR2 SMNVEV (reference sequence). V lost 6 bases and J 2 bases, leaving 12 bases between the germline ends. The CDR3 coding sequence is TGTGCCAGCAGCCAGAAAACCCACACAGATACGCAGTATTTT. This translates into CASSQKTHTDTQYF.

The chain recombines TRBV11-3 with TRBJ2-7; 9 nucleotides line up with TRBD2. This CDR3 is 14 amino acids long. The V gene end was trimmed by 3 bases and the J gene end by 3 bases; junction bases not matched to a gene: 3. Germline CDR1 reads SGHNT; CDR2 reads YENEEA. The CDR3, as DNA: TGTGCCAGCAGCTTGGGGACTAGCTACTACGAGCAGTACTTC. Translated: CASSLGTSYYEQYF. The complete variable domain, with remaining parts taken from reference TRBV11-3 and TRBJ2-7, reads EAGVVQSPRYKIIEKKQPVAFWCNPISGHNTLYWYLQNLGQGPELLIRYENEEAVDDSQLPKDRFSAERLKGVDSTLKIQPAELGDSAVYLCASSLGTSYYEQYFGPGTRLTVT.

The chain links TRBV3-1 (or the pseudogene TRBV3-2) to TRBJ1-6, with D unclear. CDR3 length: 16 amino acids. The V gene lost 4 bases and the J gene lost 7 bases, with 17 bases spanning the gap. From germline, CDR1 is LGHDT and CDR2 YNNKEL (reference sequence). CDR3 DNA sequence: TGTGCCAGCAGCCTAAGTCACGATTCGGGCAATTCACCCCTCCACTTT. Protein: CASSLSHDSGNSPLHF.

Here the CDR3 DNA reads TGCGCCAGCAGCTATCCAGGGCTTACAGATACGCAGTATTTT. Its protein is CASSYPGLTDTQYF. This chain joins TRBV4-1 and TRBJ2-3, with D perhaps matching TRBD1 (5 bases). From germline, CDR1 is MGHRA and CDR2 YSYEKL. The CDR3 consists of 14 residues. V lost 5 bases and J 3 bases, leaving 12 bases between the germline ends.

The V gene is TRBV11-3, the J gene TRBJ1-5, with a possible D match to TRBD1 (6 bases). V was shortened by 5 bases and J by 2 bases, with 19 bases between the two germline ends. This CDR3 has 17 residues. Germline values: CDR1 SGHNT, CDR2 YENEEA. The DNA of the CDR3 is TGTGCCAGCAGCAACCTGGTGGGGGCCCTACGCAATCAGCCCCAGCATTTT. Translation: CASSNLVGALRNQPQHF.

The chain has TRBV29-1 and TRBJ2-7; D is tentatively TRBD1 or TRBD2 (7 bases each). V was shortened by 4 bases and J by 6 bases, with 22 bases between the two germline ends. Germline V gives CDR1 SQVTM, CDR2 ANQGSEA. CDR3 length equals 15 residues. The CDR3 region has the DNA TGCAGCGTTGCCAGGGGGGGGACAAAATATGCCGAGCAGTACTTC. It codes for CSVARGGTKYAEQYF.

J is TRBJ2-1 and V is TRBV13; 13 nucleotides line up with TRBD2. The CDR3 loop spans 15 amino acids. Per the germline V gene, CDR1 is PRHDT and CDR2 is FYEKMQ (reference sequence). The J segment lost 4 bases and the V segment lost 7 bases, leaving 4 bases of the junction unmatched. CDR3 nucleotides: TGTGCCAGCACCACTAGCGGGGGGGGTTACAATGAGCAGTTCTTC. Its translation is CASTTSGGGYNEQFF.

This chain connects TRBV12-3 or TRBV12-4 to TRBJ2-5; perhaps TRBD2 as D (5 bases). The CDR3 totals 13 residues. V was clipped by 2 bases and J by 4 bases, with 8 bases between them. This chain's CDR3 is CASSLSAGETQYF. The CDR3, as DNA: TGTGCCAGCAGTTTATCTGCGGGAGAGACCCAGTACTTC.

V gene TRBV28 combines with J gene TRBJ2-3; perhaps TRBD1 as D (5 bases). The ends were cut back, 3 bases at V and 7 bases at J, with 8 bases in the middle. This CDR3 spans 12 amino acids. CDR1 and CDR2 (germline): MDHEN, SYDVKM. The CDR3 DNA is TGTGCCAGCAGTTTGAAGGGGAATACGCAGTATTTT. Translating gives CASSLKGNTQYF.

The gene calls are TRBV6-6 and TRBJ2-5, with D perhaps assigned TRBD1 or TRBD2 (5 bases each). Germline lookup yields CDR1 MNHNY and CDR2 SVGAGI (reference sequence). V lost 2 bases and J lost 5, with 18 bases in between. This CDR3 has 16 residues. Written as DNA, the CDR3 is TGTGCCAGCAGTTACGGGTTCTTGGGGGATCGGGAGACCCAGTACTTC. This sequence encodes CASSYGFLGDRETQYF.

The genes are TRBV7-2 and TRBJ2-7; no clear D gene. The CDR3 contains 12 residues. Trimming removed 3 bases from V and 3 bases from J, with 6 bases in between. Germline V gene sequence: CDR1 SGHTA, CDR2 FQGNSA. As DNA, the CDR3 is TGTGCCAGCAGCTTTGATCACTACGAGCAGTACTTC. This translates into CASSFDHYEQYF.

The gene calls are TRBV5-1 and TRBJ2-6; TRBD2 agrees at 11 bases. The CDR3 has 17 amino acids. Germline V CDR1 and CDR2: SGHRS, YFSETQ. Germline trimming cut 1 base from V and 0 bases from J; bases unmatched to any gene: 0. Here the CDR3 reads CASSLTSGSSGANVLTF. CDR3 DNA: TGCGCCAGCAGCTTGACTAGCGGGAGCTCTGGGGCCAACGTCCTGACTTTC.

This chain joins TRBV5-4 and TRBJ2-5, with 14 bases identical to TRBD2. V dropped 0 bases and J dropped 5; count of bases not matched to a gene: 6. The length of the CDR3 is 17 residues. Germline V lookup: CDR1 SGHNT, CDR2 YYREEE (reference sequence). CDR3 sequence (DNA): TGTGCCAGCAGCTTGGGTGGGACTAGCGGGAGCAGGGAGACCCAGTACTTC. This translates into CASSLGGTSGSRETQYF. The full variable domain, with the rest looked up from reference TRBV5-4 and TRBJ2-5, is ETGVTQSPTHLIKTRGQQVTLRCSSQSGHNTVSWYQQALGQGPQFIFQYYREEENGRGNFPPRFSGLQFPNYSSELNVNALELDDSALYLCASSLGGTSGSRETQYFGPGTRLLVL.

The genes are TRBV3-1 (or the pseudogene TRBV3-2) and TRBJ1-1, with no clear D. Trimming stripped 0 bases from V and 3 bases from J, with 8 bases between. Germline lookup yields CDR1 LGHDT and CDR2 YNNKEL (reference sequence). The CDR3 covers 14 residues. CDR3 loop: CASSQDPRDTEAFF. The CDR3 region has the DNA TGTGCCAGCAGCCAAGATCCGAGGGACACTGAAGCTTTCTTT.

The V gene is TRBV19, the J gene TRBJ2-1; 7 nucleotides agree with TRBD2. From germline, CDR1 is LNHDA and CDR2 SQIVND (reference sequence). Losses at the gene ends were 5 bases for V and 11 bases for J; bases not matched to a gene: 12. This CDR3 region has 14 residues. CDR3 in amino acids: CASSPIQGGFKQFF. The CDR3 DNA follows: TGTGCCAGTAGTCCGATTCAGGGAGGGTTTAAGCAGTTCTTC.

This clone was counted once. The chain recombines TRBV18 with TRBJ1-4; D remains ambiguous. The CDR3 runs 15 residues. Germline V gene sequence: CDR1 KGHSH, CDR2 LQKENI. Trimming shortened V by 1 base and J by 10 bases, and 16 bases separated the two germline ends. The CDR3 loop is CASSPQGEPMRKLFF. CDR3 bases: TGTGCCAGCTCACCACAGGGTGAGCCGATGAGAAAACTGTTTTTT.